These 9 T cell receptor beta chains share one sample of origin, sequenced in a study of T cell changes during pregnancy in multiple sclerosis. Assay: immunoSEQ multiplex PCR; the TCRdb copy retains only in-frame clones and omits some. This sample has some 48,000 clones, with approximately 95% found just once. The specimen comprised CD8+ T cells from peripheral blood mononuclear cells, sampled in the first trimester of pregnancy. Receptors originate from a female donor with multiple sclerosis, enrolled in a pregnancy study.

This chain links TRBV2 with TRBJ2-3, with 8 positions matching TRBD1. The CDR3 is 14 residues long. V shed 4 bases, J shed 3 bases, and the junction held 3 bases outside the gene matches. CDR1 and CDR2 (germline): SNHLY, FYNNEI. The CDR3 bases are TGTGCCAGCAGTGGTTGGACAGGGACAGATACGCAGTATTTT. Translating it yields CASSGWTGTDTQYF. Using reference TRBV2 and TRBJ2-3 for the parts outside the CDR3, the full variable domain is EPEVTQTPSHQVTQMGQEVILRCVPISNHLYFYWYRQILGQKVEFLVSFYNNEISEKSEIFDDQFSVERPDGSNFTLKIRSTKLEDSAMYFCASSGWTGTDTQYFGPGTRLTVL.

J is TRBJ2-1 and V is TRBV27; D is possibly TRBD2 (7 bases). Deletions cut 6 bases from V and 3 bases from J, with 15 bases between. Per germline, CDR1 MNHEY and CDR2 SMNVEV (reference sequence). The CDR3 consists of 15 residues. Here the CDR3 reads CASRDGRGGYNEQFF. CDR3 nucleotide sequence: TGTGCCAGCAGGGACGGAAGGGGGGGCTACAATGAGCAGTTCTTC.

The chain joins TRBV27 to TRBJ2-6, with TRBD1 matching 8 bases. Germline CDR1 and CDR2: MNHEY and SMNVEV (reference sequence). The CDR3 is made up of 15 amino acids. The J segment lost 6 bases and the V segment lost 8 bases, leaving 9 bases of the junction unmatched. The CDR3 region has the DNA TGTGCCAGCGGGATGGGGACAGGCTCGGCCAACGTCCTGACTTTC. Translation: CASGMGTGSANVLTF.

DNA for the CDR3: TGTGCCAGCAGTTTCGACTGGGAGCGCATTCAGTACTTC. This sequence encodes CASSFDWERIQYF. The J gene is TRBJ2-4, the V gene TRBV28, with a weak D call TRBD2 (5 bases). The CDR3 sequence is 13 residues long. Germline V gene lookup returns CDR1 MDHEN and CDR2 SYDVKM. Trimming pared 3 bases from V and 9 bases from J, leaving 12 bases between. The full variable domain, with the rest looked up from reference TRBV28 and TRBJ2-4, is DVKVTQSSRYLVKRTGEKVFLECVQDMDHENMFWYRQDPGLGLRLIYFSYDVKMKEKGDIPEGYSVSREKKERFSLILESASTNQTSMYLCASSFDWERIQYFGAGTRLSVL.

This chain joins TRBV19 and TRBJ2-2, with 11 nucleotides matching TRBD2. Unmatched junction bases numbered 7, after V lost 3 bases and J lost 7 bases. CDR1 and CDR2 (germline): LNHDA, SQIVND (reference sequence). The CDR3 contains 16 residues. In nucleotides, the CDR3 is TGTGCCAGTAGTATCATAGCGGGAGGGCCCGGCGGGGAGCTGTTTTTT. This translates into CASSIIAGGPGGELFF.

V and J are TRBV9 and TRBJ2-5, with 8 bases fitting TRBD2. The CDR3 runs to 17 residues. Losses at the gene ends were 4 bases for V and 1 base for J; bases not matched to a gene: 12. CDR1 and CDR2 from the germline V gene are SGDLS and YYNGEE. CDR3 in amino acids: CASSTPTSGGTQETQYF. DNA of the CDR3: TGTGCCAGCAGCACCCCCACTAGCGGAGGGACCCAAGAGACCCAGTACTTC.

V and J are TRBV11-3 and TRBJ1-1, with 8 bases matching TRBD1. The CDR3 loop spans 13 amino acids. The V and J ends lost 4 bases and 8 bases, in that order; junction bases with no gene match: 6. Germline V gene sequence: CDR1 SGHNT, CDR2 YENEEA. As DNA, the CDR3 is TGTGCCAGCAGCTCCGGACAGGGCAACGAAGCTTTCTTT. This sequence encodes CASSSGQGNEAFF.

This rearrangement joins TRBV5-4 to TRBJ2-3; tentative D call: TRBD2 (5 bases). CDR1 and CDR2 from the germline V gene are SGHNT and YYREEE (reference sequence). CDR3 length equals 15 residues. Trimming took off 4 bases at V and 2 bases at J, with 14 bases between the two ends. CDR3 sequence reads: CASSPGLRHTDTQYF. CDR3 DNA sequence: TGTGCCAGCAGCCCTGGACTCAGACACACAGATACGCAGTATTTT.

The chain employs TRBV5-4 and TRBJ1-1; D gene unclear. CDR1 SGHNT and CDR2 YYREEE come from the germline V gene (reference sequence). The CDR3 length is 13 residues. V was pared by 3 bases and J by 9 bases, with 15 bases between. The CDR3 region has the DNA TGTGCCAGCAGCTGGAGGGCAAAAAGCCAAGCTTTCTTT. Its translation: CASSWRAKSQAFF.